A single sample is the source of the 26 T cell receptor beta chains below, sequenced in a study of OX40 agonist ivuxolimab in advanced cancers. Libraries were constructed by the immunoSEQ multiplex PCR assay. The source is immuneACCESS, and TCRdb retained only in-frame sequences with V and J called. Part of the clones is not carried over; for the studies checked, unresolved V genes explain less than half of this, and the remainder is unexplained. The sample profile shows 43,000 or so clones; 88% of them were found once. Of the sample, roughly 0.98% falls within the top ten clones. The material was CD4+ or CD8+ T cells sorted from blood, obtained in a trial of the OX40 agonist ivuxolimab. The receptors stem from an adult with an advanced solid tumor such as melanoma, head and neck, liver or kidney cancer.

This rearrangement joins TRBV7-2 to TRBJ1-2; 8 nucleotides align to TRBD1. From germline, CDR1 is SGHTA and CDR2 FQGNSA. The length of the CDR3 is 15 residues. Unmatched junction bases numbered 6, after V lost 0 bases and J lost 6 bases. The CDR3 coding sequence is TGTGCCAGCAGCTTAGCATCCAACAGGGGGAATGGCTACACCTTC. It is translated as CASSLASNRGNGYTF.

Only a few counts were recorded for this clone. V and J are TRBV30 and TRBJ1-2; 7 bases align to TRBD1. The CDR3 is 14 amino acids. After removal of 2 bases from V and 6 bases from J, the junction contained 9 bases not matched to a gene. Germline CDR1 and CDR2: GTSNPN and SVGIG (reference sequence). CDR3 nucleotide sequence: TGTGCCTGGAGTACCCAGAGACAGGGAAATGGCTACACCTTC. Translated: CAWSTQRQGNGYTF.

Only one count was recorded for this clone. Other DNA variants within this sample encode the same CDR3. The V call is TRBV7-3, the J call TRBJ2-7; D uncertain. Germline-derived CDR1 and CDR2 are SGHTA and FQGTGA. CDR3 size: 13 residues. Trimming removed 0 bases at V and 10 bases at J, with 13 bases between. DNA for the CDR3: TGTGCCAGCAGCTTAACGGGCTCGACGATCCAGTACTTC. Protein product: CASSLTGSTIQYF. Drawing the rest from reference TRBV7-3 and TRBJ2-7, the complete variable domain is GAGVSQTPSNKVTEKGKYVELRCDPISGHTALYWYRQSLGQGPEFLIYFQGTGAADDSGLPNDRFFAVRPEGSVSTLKIQRTERGDSAVYLCASSLTGSTIQYFGPGTRLTVT.

The J gene is TRBJ1-3, the V gene TRBV7-2; D gene unclear. The CDR3 contains 16 residues. Germline V lookup: CDR1 SGHTA, CDR2 FQGNSA. V gave up 3 bases and J gave up 0 bases, with 12 bases separating them. The CDR3 nucleotides read TGTGCCAGCAGCTTGGCCAGTCCTACCTCTGGAAACACCATATATTTT. Its translation is CASSLASPTSGNTIYF. The complete variable domain, with remaining parts taken from reference TRBV7-2 and TRBJ1-3, reads GAGVSQSPSNKVTEKGKDVELRCDPISGHTALYWYRQSLGQGLEFLIYFQGNSAPDKSGLPSDRFSAERTGGSVSTLTIQRTQQEDSAVYLCASSLASPTSGNTIYFGEGSWLTVV.

This chain uses TRBV10-3 with TRBJ1-2; perhaps TRBD1 as D (5 bases). V was clipped by 9 bases and J by 8 bases, with 22 bases between them. This CDR3 region has 14 residues. The germline V gene has CDR1 ENHRY and CDR2 SYGVKD. The CDR3 coding sequence is TGTGCCATGAGCCGGGATCTAGGGGCTGGGGGCTACACCTTC. Its protein product is CAMSRDLGAGGYTF.

The J gene is TRBJ2-1, the V gene TRBV19, with a possible D match to TRBD2 (6 bases). The length of the CDR3 is 16 residues. In germline, CDR1 is LNHDA, CDR2 SQIVND (reference sequence). V was shortened by 1 base and J by 6 bases, with 16 bases between the two germline ends. The CDR3 sequence: CASSIVGGSGGNEQFF. The CDR3, as DNA: TGTGCCAGTAGTATAGTTGGAGGGAGTGGGGGCAATGAGCAGTTCTTC.

The gene calls are TRBV5-1 and TRBJ2-5; D tentatively fits TRBD1 or TRBD2 (5 bases each). Per germline, CDR1 SGHRS and CDR2 YFSETQ. V was shortened by 6 bases and J by 4 bases, with 19 bases between the two germline ends. The CDR3 is 15 residues long. The CDR3 sequence is CASKAVGPYLETQYF. CDR3 in DNA: TGCGCCAGCAAAGCGGTGGGACCGTATTTAGAGACCCAGTACTTC.

The rearrangement uses TRBV5-1 and TRBJ2-3; 10 nucleotides align to TRBD2. Germline loops: CDR1 SGHRS, CDR2 YFSETQ. With 1 base clipped from V and 0 bases from J, the junction kept 8 bases outside the gene matches. This CDR3 spans 18 amino acids. CDR3 DNA: TGCGCCAGCAGCTTGAGGTCTAGCGGGAGAAGTAGCACAGATACGCAGTATTTT. This codes for CASSLRSSGRSSTDTQYF.

The V and J genes are TRBV5-1 and TRBJ2-1; D possibly corresponds to TRBD2 (6 bases). Germline V gives CDR1 SGHRS, CDR2 YFSETQ. V lost 0 bases, J lost 8 bases, and 21 bases lay in between. The CDR3 is 17 residues long. The CDR3 region has the DNA TGCGCCAGCAGCTTGGCCCTCACCGGGAGCGTTCTGGATGAGCAGTTCTTC. This sequence encodes CASSLALTGSVLDEQFF.

A remark on this clone: The identical CDR3 is also encoded by other nucleotide sequences in the sample. The chain recombines TRBV19 with TRBJ2-5, with 7 bases lining up with TRBD2. Germline trimming cut 8 bases from V and 5 bases from J; bases unmatched to any gene: 8. The CDR3 loop spans 13 amino acids. CDR1 and CDR2 from the germline V gene are LNHDA and SQIVND (reference sequence). The CDR3 DNA reads as TGTGCCAGTGCGACTAGCACTCAGGAGACCCAGTACTTC. It yields the protein CASATSTQETQYF.

The genes are TRBV29-1 and TRBJ2-4, with TRBD2 identical over 7 bases. This CDR3 comprises 13 residues. V lost 5 bases and J lost 1; bases outside the gene matches: 2. Germline lookup yields CDR1 SQVTM and CDR2 ANQGSEA. Written as DNA, the CDR3 is TGCAGCGTTAGGGAGGGGGCCAAAAACATTCAGTACTTC. Its translation: CSVREGAKNIQYF.

The CDR3 DNA reads TGTGCCAGCAGCCCAGGGACTAGCGGGAGGATTGATGAGCAGTTCTTC. The encoded protein is CASSPGTSGRIDEQFF. The gene calls are TRBV7-3 and TRBJ2-1; 15 bases map to TRBD2. This CDR3 spans 16 amino acids. The germline CDR1 and CDR2 sequences are SGHTA and FQGTGA. J was trimmed by 8 bases and V by 5 bases; bases with no gene match: 7.

J is TRBJ2-4 and V is TRBV11-2; TRBD1 matches at 11 bases. J lost 3 bases, V lost 2 bases, and 3 bases had no gene match. Germline V CDR1 and CDR2: SGHAT, FQNNGV. There are 16 residues in the CDR3. The CDR3 loop is CASSLRTGGVKNIQYF. CDR3 bases: TGTGCCAGCAGCTTAAGGACAGGGGGCGTCAAAAACATTCAGTACTTC.

The CDR3 DNA sequence: TGTGCCAGTAGTATAGGGCTAGCGCAAGAGACCCAGTACTTC. This translates into CASSIGLAQETQYF. The chain is built from TRBV19 and TRBJ2-5, with D possibly matching TRBD2 (6 bases). The V and J ends lost 1 base and 2 bases respectively, with 8 bases between them. Germline CDR1 LNHDA, CDR2 SQIVND (reference sequence). The CDR3 sequence is 14 residues long.

The chain employs TRBV4-1 and TRBJ2-2; D tentatively reads TRBD1 or TRBD2 (5 bases each). Per germline, CDR1 MGHRA and CDR2 YSYEKL. The CDR3 spans 17 residues. Deletions cut 3 bases from V and 2 bases from J, with 16 bases between. In nucleotides, the CDR3 is TGCGCCAGCAGCCACGTGCTTTGGGACCGTAACACCGGGGAGCTGTTTTTT. Encoded protein: CASSHVLWDRNTGELFF.

V is TRBV18 and J is TRBJ2-7, with 8 bases matching TRBD2. Unmatched junction bases numbered 12, after V lost 0 bases and J lost 2 bases. Germline V gene lookup returns CDR1 KGHSH and CDR2 LQKENI. The CDR3 is made up of 18 amino acids. The CDR3 here is CASSPPTRSSGSAYEQYF. The DNA for the CDR3 is TGTGCCAGCTCACCACCAACCCGATCTAGCGGGTCCGCCTACGAGCAGTACTTC.

The chain is built from TRBV7-2 and TRBJ2-7, with D hard to call. The CDR3 is 14 residues long. V lost 2 bases, J lost 1 base, and 9 bases lay in between. Germline V lookup: CDR1 SGHTA, CDR2 FQGNSA. CDR3 DNA: TGTGCCAGCAGCTTAAGTAAGGGTTCCTACGAGCAGTACTTC. Residues: CASSLSKGSYEQYF.

The rearrangement links TRBV4-2 to TRBJ2-7; 7 bases match TRBD1. Germline-derived CDR1 and CDR2 are LGHNA and YNFKEQ. The CDR3 length is 14 residues. V was clipped by 6 bases and J by 6 bases; unmatched bases: 11. In DNA, the CDR3 is TGTGCCAGCAGTACCGAGACAGGGTCAACCGAGCAGTACTTC. Residues: CASSTETGSTEQYF.

The chain has TRBV7-3 and TRBJ2-7, with D perhaps matching TRBD1 (6 bases). The ends were cut back, 3 bases at V and 2 bases at J, with 14 bases in the middle. CDR3 length: 15 residues. Germline V gives CDR1 SGHTA, CDR2 FQGTGA. CDR3 region: CASSLGPRGAYEQYF. CDR3 nucleotide sequence: TGTGCCAGCAGCTTGGGCCCCAGGGGAGCCTACGAGCAGTACTTC.

The chain links TRBV7-2 to TRBJ1-2; 7 bases fit TRBD1. The germline gives CDR1 SGHTA, CDR2 FQGNSA. The CDR3 runs to 13 residues. Trimming cost V 2 bases and J 4 bases; bases outside gene matches: 1. CDR3 residues: CASSLRTGYGYTF. The CDR3 DNA follows: TGTGCCAGCAGCTTAAGGACAGGCTATGGCTACACCTTC.

The V gene is TRBV5-1, the J gene TRBJ1-5; D uncertain. The CDR3 has 13 amino acids. Trimming removed 0 bases at V and 5 bases at J, with 6 bases between. Germline V gene lookup returns CDR1 SGHRS and CDR2 YFSETQ. This CDR3 reads CASSLEADQPQHF. The CDR3 nucleotides are TGCGCCAGCAGCTTGGAAGCCGATCAGCCCCAGCATTTT.

On this clone itself: Within the sample, other DNA sequences also encode this same CDR3. This chain connects TRBV7-2 to TRBJ2-5; 8 bases are a match to TRBD2. CDR3 length: 15 amino acids. Per the germline V gene, CDR1 is SGHTA and CDR2 is FQGNSA. V shed 6 bases, J shed 4 bases, and the junction held 10 bases outside the gene matches. The CDR3 protein is CASSPMGLAGETQYF. For the CDR3, the DNA is TGTGCCAGCAGTCCAATGGGGCTAGCGGGAGAGACCCAGTACTTC.

V is TRBV7-2 and J is TRBJ1-2; the D gene is possibly TRBD1 (6 bases). Trimming stripped 2 bases from V and 4 bases from J, with 11 bases between. The CDR3 sequence is 14 residues long. CDR1 and CDR2 from the germline V gene are SGHTA and FQGNSA. CDR3 bases: TGTGCCAGCAGCTTACAGGGGCCAATCTATGGCTACACCTTC. Its protein product is CASSLQGPIYGYTF.

This rearrangement joins TRBV6-1 to TRBJ1-3, with D tentatively TRBD1 (5 bases). V shed 3 bases and J shed 2 bases, with 14 bases lying between them. The CDR3 is made up of 16 amino acids. Per germline, CDR1 MNHNS and CDR2 SASEGT. The DNA of the CDR3 is TGTGCCAGCAGTGATTTGGGACCGCAAACTGGAAACACCATATATTTT. This translates into CASSDLGPQTGNTIYF.

The gene calls are TRBV28 and TRBJ2-5; 10 bases map to TRBD1. CDR3 length: 15 residues. The germline CDR1 and CDR2 sequences are MDHEN and SYDVKM. The trim removed 5 bases at V and 5 bases at J, leaving 8 bases unmatched. The CDR3 DNA sequence: TGTGCCAGCAGTCAGGGACAGGGGATCGGGGAGACCCAGTACTTC. Encoded protein: CASSQGQGIGETQYF.

The chain links TRBV6-1 to TRBJ1-5; the D gene is possibly TRBD1 (5 bases). V dropped 7 bases and J dropped 4 bases, with 14 bases sitting between them. The CDR3 is 14 amino acids. Germline-derived CDR1 and CDR2 are MNHNS and SASEGT. This chain's CDR3 is CASKNWDGNQPQHF. The CDR3 DNA reads as TGTGCCAGCAAAAATTGGGACGGGAATCAGCCCCAGCATTTT.